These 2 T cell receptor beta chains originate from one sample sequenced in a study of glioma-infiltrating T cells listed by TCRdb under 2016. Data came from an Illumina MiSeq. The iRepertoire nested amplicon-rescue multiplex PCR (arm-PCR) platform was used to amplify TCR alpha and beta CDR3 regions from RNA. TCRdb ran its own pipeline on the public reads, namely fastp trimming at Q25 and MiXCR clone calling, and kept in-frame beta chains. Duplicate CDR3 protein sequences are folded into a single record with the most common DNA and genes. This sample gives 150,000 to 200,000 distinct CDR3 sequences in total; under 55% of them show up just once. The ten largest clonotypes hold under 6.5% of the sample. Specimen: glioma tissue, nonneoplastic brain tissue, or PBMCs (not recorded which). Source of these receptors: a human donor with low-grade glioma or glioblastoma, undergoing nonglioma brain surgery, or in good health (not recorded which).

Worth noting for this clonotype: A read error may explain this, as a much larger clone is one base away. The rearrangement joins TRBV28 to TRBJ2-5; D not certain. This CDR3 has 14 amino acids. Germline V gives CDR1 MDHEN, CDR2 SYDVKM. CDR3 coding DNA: TGTGCCAGCAGTTTAGTAGGACGGCAAGAGACCAAGTACTTC. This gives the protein CASSLVGRQETKYF.

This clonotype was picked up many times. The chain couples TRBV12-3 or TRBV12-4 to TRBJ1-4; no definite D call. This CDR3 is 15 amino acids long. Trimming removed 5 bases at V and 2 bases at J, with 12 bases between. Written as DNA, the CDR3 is TGTGCCAGCAGTCTCGGACGGGGTACTAATGAAAAACTGTTTTTT. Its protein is CASSLGRGTNEKLFF.